The following is a T cell receptor beta chain sequence with its context. Its antigen is not known. No infections or other immune events were documented during collection. The method was immunoSEQ multiplex PCR; TCRdb's version includes in-frame clones alone and lacks a portion of them. The data contain 75,000 to 95,000 clones, about 89% of them singletons. This CDR3 comprises 21 residues. Trimming removed 1 base from V and 7 bases from J; junction bases left unmatched: 22. The germline gives CDR1 LNHDA, CDR2 SQIVND (reference sequence). These data belong to a study of identifying expanded T cells in peripheral blood. General study results and limits: About 1.2 clones differed between technical replicates, versus approximately 17 and 20 over time. Approximately two-week clone count variance significantly increased as total template count grew.

What was sequenced was blood. This chain joins TRBV19 and TRBJ2-2, with 9 bases aligning to TRBD1. This receptor was identified in a person aged 18-70 years in good health. The CDR3 here is CASSIGSWDRVGVGYIGELFF. CDR3 nucleotide sequence: TGTGCCAGTAGTATAGGGTCTTGGGACAGGGTCGGTGTGGGCTACATCGGGGAGCTGTTTTTT.